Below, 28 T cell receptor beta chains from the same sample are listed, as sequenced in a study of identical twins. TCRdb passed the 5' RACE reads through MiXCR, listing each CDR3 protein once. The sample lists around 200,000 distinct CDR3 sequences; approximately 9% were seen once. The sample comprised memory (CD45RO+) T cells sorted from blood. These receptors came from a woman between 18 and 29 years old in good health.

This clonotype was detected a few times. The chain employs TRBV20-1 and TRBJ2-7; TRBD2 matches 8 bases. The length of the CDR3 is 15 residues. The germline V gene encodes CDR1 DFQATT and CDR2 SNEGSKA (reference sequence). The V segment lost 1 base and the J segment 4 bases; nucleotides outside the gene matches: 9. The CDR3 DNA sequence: TGCAGTGCTAGAGGCGGGGGGCGGGGGGTTTACGAGCAGTACTTC. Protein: CSARGGGRGVYEQYF.

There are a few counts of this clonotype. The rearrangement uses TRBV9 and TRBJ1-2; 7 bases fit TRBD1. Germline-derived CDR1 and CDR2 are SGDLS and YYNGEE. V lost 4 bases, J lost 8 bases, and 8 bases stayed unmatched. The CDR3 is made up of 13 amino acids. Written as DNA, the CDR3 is TGTGCCAGCAGCTCAAGACAGGGAGGGGGCTACACCTTC. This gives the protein CASSSRQGGGYTF.

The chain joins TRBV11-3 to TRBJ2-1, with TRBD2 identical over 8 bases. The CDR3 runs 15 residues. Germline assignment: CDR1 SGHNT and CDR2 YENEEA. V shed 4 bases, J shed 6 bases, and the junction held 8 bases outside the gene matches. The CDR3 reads CASSSLAGILNEQFF. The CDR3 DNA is TGTGCCAGCAGCTCCTTAGCGGGGATTCTCAATGAGCAGTTCTTC.

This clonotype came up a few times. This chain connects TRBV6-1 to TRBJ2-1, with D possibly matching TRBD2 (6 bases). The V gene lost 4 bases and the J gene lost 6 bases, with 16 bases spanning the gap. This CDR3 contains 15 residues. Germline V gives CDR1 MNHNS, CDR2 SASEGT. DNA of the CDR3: TGTGCCAGCAGTGCGGGTCTAGCGTATACCAATGAGCAGTTCTTC. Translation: CASSAGLAYTNEQFF.

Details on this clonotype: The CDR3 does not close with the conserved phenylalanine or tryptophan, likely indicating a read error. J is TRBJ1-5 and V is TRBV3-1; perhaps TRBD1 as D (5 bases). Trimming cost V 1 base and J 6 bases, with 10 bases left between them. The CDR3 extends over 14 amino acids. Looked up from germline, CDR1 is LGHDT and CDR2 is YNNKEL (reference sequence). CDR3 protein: CASSQAGKGQPQHL. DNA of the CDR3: TGTGCCAGCAGCCAAGCAGGGAAAGGTCAGCCCCAGCATTTA.

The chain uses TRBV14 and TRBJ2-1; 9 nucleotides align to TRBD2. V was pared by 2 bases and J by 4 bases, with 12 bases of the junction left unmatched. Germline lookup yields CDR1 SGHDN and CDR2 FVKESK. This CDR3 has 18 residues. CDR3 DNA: TGTGCCAGCAGCCAATCAAGCGGGAGGATAGGAGTTTACAATGAGCAGTTCTTC. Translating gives CASSQSSGRIGVYNEQFF.

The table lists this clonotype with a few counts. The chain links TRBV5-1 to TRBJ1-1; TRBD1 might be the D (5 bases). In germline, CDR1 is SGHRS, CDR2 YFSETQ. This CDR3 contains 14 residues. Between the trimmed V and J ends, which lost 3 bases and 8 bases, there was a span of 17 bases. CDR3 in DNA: TGCGCCAGCAGCTCGGGACCAGCAGGTGGGGAAGCTTTCTTT. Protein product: CASSSGPAGGEAFF.

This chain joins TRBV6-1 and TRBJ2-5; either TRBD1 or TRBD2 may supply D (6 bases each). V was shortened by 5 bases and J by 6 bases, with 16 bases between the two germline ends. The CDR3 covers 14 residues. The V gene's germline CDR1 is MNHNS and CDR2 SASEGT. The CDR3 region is CASSPSGGQKTQYF. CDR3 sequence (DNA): TGTGCCAGCAGTCCCAGTGGGGGGCAGAAGACCCAGTACTTC.

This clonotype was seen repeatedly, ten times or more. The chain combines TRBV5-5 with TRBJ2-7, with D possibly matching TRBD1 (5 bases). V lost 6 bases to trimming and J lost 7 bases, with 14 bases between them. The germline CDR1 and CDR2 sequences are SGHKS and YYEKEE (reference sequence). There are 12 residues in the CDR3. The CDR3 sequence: CASNLWGLEQYF. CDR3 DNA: TGTGCCAGCAACCTTTGGGGCTTGGAGCAGTACTTC. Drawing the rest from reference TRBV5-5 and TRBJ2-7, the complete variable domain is DAGVTQSPTHLIKTRGQQVTLRCSPISGHKSVSWYQQVLGQGPQFIFQYYEKEERGRGNFPDRFSARQFPNYSSELNVNALLLGDSALYLCASNLWGLEQYFGPGTRLTVT.

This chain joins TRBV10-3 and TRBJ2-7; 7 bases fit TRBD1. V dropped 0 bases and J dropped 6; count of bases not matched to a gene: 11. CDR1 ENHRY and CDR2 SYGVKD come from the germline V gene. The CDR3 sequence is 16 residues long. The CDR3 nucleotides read TGTGCCATCAGTGAGTCGGTAGGGGGCTCTTGGGGCGAGCAGTACTTC. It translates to CAISESVGGSWGEQYF.

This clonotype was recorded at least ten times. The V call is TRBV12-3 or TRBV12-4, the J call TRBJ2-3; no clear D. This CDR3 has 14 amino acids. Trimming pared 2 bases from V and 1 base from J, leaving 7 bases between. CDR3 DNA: TGTGCCAGCAGTTTATTGCTCGGCACAGATACGCAGTATTTT. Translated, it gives CASSLLLGTDTQYF.

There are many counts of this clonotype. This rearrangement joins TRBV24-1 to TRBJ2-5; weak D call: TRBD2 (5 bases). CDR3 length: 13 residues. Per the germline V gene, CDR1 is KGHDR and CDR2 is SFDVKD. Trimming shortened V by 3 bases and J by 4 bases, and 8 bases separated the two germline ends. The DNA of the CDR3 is TGTGCCACCAGTGATGGAGGTCGAGAGACCCAGTACTTC. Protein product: CATSDGGRETQYF.

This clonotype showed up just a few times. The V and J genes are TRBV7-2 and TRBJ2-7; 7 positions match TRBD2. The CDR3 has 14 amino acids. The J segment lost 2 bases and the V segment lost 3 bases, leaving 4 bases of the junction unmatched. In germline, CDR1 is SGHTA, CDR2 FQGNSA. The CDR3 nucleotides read TGTGCCAGCAGCTTTCTAGCGGAAACCTACGAGCAGTACTTC. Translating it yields CASSFLAETYEQYF.

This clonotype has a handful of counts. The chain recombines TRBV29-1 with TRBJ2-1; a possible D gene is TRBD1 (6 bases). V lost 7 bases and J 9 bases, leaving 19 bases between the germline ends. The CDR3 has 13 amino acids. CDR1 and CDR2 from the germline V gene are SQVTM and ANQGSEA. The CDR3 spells CSASGTLRGEQFF. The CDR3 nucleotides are TGCAGCGCCTCGGGGACACTGAGGGGTGAGCAGTTCTTC.

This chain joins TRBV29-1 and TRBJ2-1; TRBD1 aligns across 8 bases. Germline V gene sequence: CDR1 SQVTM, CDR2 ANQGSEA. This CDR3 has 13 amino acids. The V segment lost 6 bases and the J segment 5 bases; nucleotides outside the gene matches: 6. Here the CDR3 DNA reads TGCAGCGTCGGAGAGGACAGGGACAATGAGCAGTTCTTC. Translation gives CSVGEDRDNEQFF.

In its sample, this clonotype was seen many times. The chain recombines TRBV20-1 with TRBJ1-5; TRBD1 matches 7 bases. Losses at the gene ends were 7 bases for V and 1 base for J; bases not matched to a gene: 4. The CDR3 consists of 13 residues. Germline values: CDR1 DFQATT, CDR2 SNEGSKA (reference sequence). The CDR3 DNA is TGCAGTGTTGAGACAGGGAGCAATCAGCCCCAGCATTTT. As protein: CSVETGSNQPQHF.

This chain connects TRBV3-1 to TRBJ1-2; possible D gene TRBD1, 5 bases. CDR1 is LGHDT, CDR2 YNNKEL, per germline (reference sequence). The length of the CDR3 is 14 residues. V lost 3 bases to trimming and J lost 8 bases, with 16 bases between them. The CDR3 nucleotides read TGTGCCAGCAGCCAGCTTTCCGGGGCTGGGGGCTACACCTTC. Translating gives CASSQLSGAGGYTF.

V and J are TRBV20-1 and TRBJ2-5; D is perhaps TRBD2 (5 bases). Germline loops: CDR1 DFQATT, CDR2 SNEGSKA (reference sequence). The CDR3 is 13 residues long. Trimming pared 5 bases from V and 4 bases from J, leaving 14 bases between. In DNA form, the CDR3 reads TGCAGTGCTCTCTCGGGGTGGAGAGAGACCCAGTACTTC. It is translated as CSALSGWRETQYF.

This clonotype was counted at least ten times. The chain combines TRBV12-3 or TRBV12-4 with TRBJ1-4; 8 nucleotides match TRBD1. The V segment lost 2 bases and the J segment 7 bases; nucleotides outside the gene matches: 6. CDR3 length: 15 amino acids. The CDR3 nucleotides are TGTGCCAGCAGTTTAAGCACAGGGGGAGGTGAAAAACTGTTTTTT. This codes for CASSLSTGGGEKLFF.

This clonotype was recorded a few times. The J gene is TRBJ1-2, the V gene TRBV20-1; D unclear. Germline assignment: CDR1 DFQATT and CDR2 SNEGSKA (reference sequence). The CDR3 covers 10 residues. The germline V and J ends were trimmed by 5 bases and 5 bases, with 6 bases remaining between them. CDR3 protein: CSAQIYGYTF. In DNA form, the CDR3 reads TGCAGTGCTCAGATATATGGCTACACCTTC.

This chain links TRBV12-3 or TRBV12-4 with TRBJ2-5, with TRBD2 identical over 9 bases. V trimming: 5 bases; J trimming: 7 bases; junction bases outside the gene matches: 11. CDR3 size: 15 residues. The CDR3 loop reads CASSRAGGGRGTQYF. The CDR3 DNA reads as TGTGCCAGCAGTAGAGCGGGAGGCGGTAGGGGGACCCAGTACTTC.

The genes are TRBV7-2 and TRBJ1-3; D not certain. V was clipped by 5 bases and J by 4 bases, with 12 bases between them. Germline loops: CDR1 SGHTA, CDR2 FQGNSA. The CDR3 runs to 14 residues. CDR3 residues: CASSLAGWGNTIYF. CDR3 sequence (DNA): TGTGCCAGCAGCCTGGCGGGATGGGGAAACACCATATATTTT. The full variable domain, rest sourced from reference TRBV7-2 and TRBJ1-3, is GAGVSQSPSNKVTEKGKDVELRCDPISGHTALYWYRQSLGQGLEFLIYFQGNSAPDKSGLPSDRFSAERTGGSVSTLTIQRTQQEDSAVYLCASSLAGWGNTIYFGEGSWLTVV.

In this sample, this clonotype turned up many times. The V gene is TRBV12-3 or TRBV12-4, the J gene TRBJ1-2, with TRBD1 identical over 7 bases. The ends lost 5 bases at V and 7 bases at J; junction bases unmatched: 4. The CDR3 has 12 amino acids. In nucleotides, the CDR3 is TGTGCCAGCAGTAAGGCAGGGGGTGGCTACACCTTC. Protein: CASSKAGGGYTF.

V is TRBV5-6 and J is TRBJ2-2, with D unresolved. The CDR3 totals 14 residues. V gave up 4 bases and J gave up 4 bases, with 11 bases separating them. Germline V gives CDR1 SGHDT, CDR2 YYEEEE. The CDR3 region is CASSPRPGTGELFF. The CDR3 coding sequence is TGTGCCAGCAGCCCTCGCCCGGGCACCGGGGAGCTGTTTTTT.

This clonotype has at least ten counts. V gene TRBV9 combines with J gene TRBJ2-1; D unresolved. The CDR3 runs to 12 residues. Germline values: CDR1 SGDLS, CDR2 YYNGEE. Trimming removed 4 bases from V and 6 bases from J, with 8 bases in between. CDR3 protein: CASSPLTNEQFF. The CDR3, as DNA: TGTGCCAGCAGCCCCTTAACCAATGAGCAGTTCTTC. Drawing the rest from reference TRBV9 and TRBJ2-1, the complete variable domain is DSGVTQTPKHLITATGQRVTLRCSPRSGDLSVYWYQQSLDQGLQFLIQYYNGEERAKGNILERFSAQQFPDLHSELNLSSLELGDSALYFCASSPLTNEQFFGPGTRLTVL.

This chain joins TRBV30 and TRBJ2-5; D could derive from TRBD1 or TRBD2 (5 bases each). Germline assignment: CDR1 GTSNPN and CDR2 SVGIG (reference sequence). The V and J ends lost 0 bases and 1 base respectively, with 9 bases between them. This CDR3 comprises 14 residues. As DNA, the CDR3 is TGTGCCTGGAGTGTACTCGGGACCCAAGAGACCCAGTACTTC. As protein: CAWSVLGTQETQYF.

Written as DNA, the CDR3 is TGCGCCAGCAGCTTGGAGGGGACTTTCGCATACAATGAGCAGTTCTTC. It specifies CASSLEGTFAYNEQFF. The V call is TRBV5-1, the J call TRBJ2-1, with D possibly TRBD2 on 6 matching bases. Germline V CDR1 and CDR2: SGHRS, YFSETQ. The germline V and J ends were trimmed by 0 bases and 4 bases, with 14 bases remaining between them. This CDR3 is 16 amino acids long. Variable domain in full (rest from reference TRBV5-1 and TRBJ2-1): KAGVTQTPRYLIKTRGQQVTLSCSPISGHRSVSWYQQTPGQGLQFLFEYFSETQRNKGNFPGRFSGRQFSNSRSEMNVSTLELGDSALYLCASSLEGTFAYNEQFFGPGTRLTVL.

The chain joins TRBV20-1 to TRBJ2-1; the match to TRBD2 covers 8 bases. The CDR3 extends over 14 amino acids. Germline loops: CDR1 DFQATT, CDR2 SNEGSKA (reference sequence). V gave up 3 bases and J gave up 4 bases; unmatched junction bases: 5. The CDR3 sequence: CSASQAGVYNEQFF. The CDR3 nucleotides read TGCAGTGCTAGCCAAGCGGGGGTGTACAATGAGCAGTTCTTC.